This TCR beta chain appears in the sequencing data of a study of T cells in Graves' hyperthyroidism and ophthalmopathy. Germline V lookup: CDR1 ENHRY, CDR2 SYGVKD. V was clipped by 5 bases and J by 5 bases; unmatched bases: 6. This CDR3 comprises 15 residues. The investigators amplified TCR beta CDR3 regions from RNA transcripts. During a first-round RT-PCR of the TCR CDR3, the HTBI primer set was used. From the multiplex PCR reads, TCRdb called clonotypes with MiXCR, one entry per CDR3 protein. The sample yields approximately 590,000 distinct CDR3 sequences, 15% to 18% seen once. V gene TRBV10-3 combines with J gene TRBJ2-3, with TRBD2 matching 11 bases. The sequenced material came from blood. This sequence was found in a woman aged 25 to 39 with Graves' hyperthyroidism. The CDR3 here is CAISFSGRGEDTQYF. CDR3 nucleotide sequence: TGTGCCATCAGTTTTAGCGGGAGGGGGGAAGATACGCAGTATTTT.